The 12 T cell receptor beta chains below all came from one sample that was sequenced in a study of human T cells and chemical hapten exposure. A single record per CDR3 protein comes from TCRdb applying MiXCR to the RACE reads. The table shows about 64,000 distinct CDR3 sequences, with around 10% occurring only once. The time point denotes: patch test 3, about 24 weeks after DPC sensitization. Treatment of the sample: therapeutic diphenylcyclopropenone sensitization with weekly scalp DPC. Sequences were derived from whole blood, sampled in connection with sensitization to the hapten diphenylcyclopropenone (DPC). These receptors were taken from a woman aged 30 to 39 with alopecia areata. Some clones in this sample may be carry-over from other donors' samples.

The sample holds a few counts of this clonotype. In nucleotides, the CDR3 is TGTGCCAGCAGCTTAATCCCCCGGAACACTGAAGCTTTCTTT. Translated, it gives CASSLIPRNTEAFF. The chain joins TRBV7-6 to TRBJ1-1; D is uncertain. V lost 2 bases to trimming and J lost 1 base, with 8 bases between them. CDR1 is SGHVS and CDR2 is FNYEAQ in the germline V gene. This CDR3 has 14 residues.

The V gene is TRBV4-1, the J gene TRBJ2-5; D is ambiguous. Germline CDR1 MGHRA, CDR2 YSYEKL. V was pared by 1 base and J by 3 bases, with 3 bases between. The CDR3 length is 12 residues. CDR3 DNA: TGCGCCAGCAGCCAAGTTGAAGAGACCCAGTACTTC. It is translated as CASSQVEETQYF.

The chain uses TRBV5-5 and TRBJ1-1, with 7 positions matching TRBD1. The CDR3 extends over 12 amino acids. With V trimmed by 0 bases and J by 8 bases, 1 base remained unmatched. Germline CDR1 is SGHKS and CDR2 is YYEKEE (reference sequence). Here the CDR3 reads CASSLGDREAFF. The CDR3 DNA follows: TGTGCCAGCAGCTTGGGGGACAGAGAAGCTTTCTTT.

The J gene is TRBJ1-1, the V gene TRBV14; 8 positions match TRBD1. V gave up 1 base and J gave up 4 bases; unmatched junction bases: 8. CDR1 and CDR2 from the germline V gene are SGHDN and FVKESK. The CDR3 runs 16 residues. This CDR3 reads CASSQVGQGTSTEAFF. CDR3 nucleotide sequence: TGTGCCAGCAGCCAAGTAGGACAGGGAACGAGCACTGAAGCTTTCTTT.

The chain uses TRBV7-9 and TRBJ1-4; 7 nucleotides agree with TRBD1. V lost 8 bases to trimming and J lost 5 bases; unmatched junction nucleotides: 5. Germline CDR1 reads SEHNR; CDR2 reads FQNEAQ (reference sequence). The CDR3 is 13 residues long. This CDR3 reads CASRTGENEKLFF. The CDR3 DNA sequence: TGTGCCAGCCGGACAGGAGAGAATGAAAAACTGTTTTTT.

The chain uses TRBV3-1 and TRBJ2-3; D ambiguous. V dropped 3 bases and J dropped 0 bases, with 10 bases sitting between them. CDR1 and CDR2 from the germline V gene are LGHDT and YNNKEL (reference sequence). CDR3 length equals 15 residues. CDR3 sequence (DNA): TGTGCCAGCAGCCAGGGTCTGGCTAGCACAGATACGCAGTATTTT. This translates into CASSQGLASTDTQYF.

The V gene is TRBV19, the J gene TRBJ1-6, with 8 nucleotides matching TRBD1. Losses at the gene ends were 7 bases for V and 7 bases for J; bases not matched to a gene: 15. The germline V gene has CDR1 LNHDA and CDR2 SQIVND (reference sequence). The CDR3 is made up of 17 amino acids. CDR3 DNA: TGTGCCAGTACCACAGGGGGGCCGGGACTTCACAATTCACCCCTCCACTTT. Translation gives CASTTGGPGLHNSPLHF.

This clonotype was seen repeatedly, ten times or more. This chain uses TRBV4-1 with TRBJ2-2; D might be TRBD2 (5 bases). This CDR3 spans 16 amino acids. The germline CDR1 and CDR2 sequences are MGHRA and YSYEKL. Trimming took off 0 bases at V and 4 bases at J, with 12 bases between the two ends. The CDR3 here is CASSQEGSGLTGELFF. The CDR3 DNA reads TGCGCCAGCAGCCAAGAGGGAAGCGGCCTCACCGGGGAGCTGTTTTTT.

The chain carries TRBV7-9 and TRBJ1-1; D remains unclear. This CDR3 comprises 13 residues. Germline CDR1 SEHNR, CDR2 FQNEAQ (reference sequence). V was pared by 7 bases and J by 2 bases, with 11 bases between. The CDR3 sequence: CASTEIANTEAFF. The DNA of the CDR3 is TGTGCCAGCACCGAAATCGCAAACACTGAAGCTTTCTTT. The whole variable domain, remainder taken from reference TRBV7-9 and TRBJ1-1, is DTGVSQNPRHKITKRGQNVTFRCDPISEHNRLYWYRQTLGQGPEFLTYFQNEAQLEKSRLLSDRFSAERPKGSFSTLEIQRTEQGDSAMYLCASTEIANTEAFFGQGTRLTVV.

This clonotype has a count of ten or more. The chain is built from TRBV11-2 and TRBJ2-1; TRBD2 agrees at 14 bases. CDR3 length equals 16 residues. V lost 4 bases and J lost 10; bases outside the gene matches: 9. The germline gives CDR1 SGHAT, CDR2 FQNNGV. The chain's CDR3 is CASSSRTSGGLGEQFF. CDR3 nucleotide sequence: TGTGCCAGCAGCTCCCGGACTAGCGGGGGGCTTGGAGAGCAGTTCTTC.

This clonotype was detected many times. The rearrangement uses TRBV11-2 and TRBJ2-1, with 10 bases identical to TRBD2. The germline gives CDR1 SGHAT, CDR2 FQNNGV. The trim removed 0 bases at V and 4 bases at J, leaving 6 bases unmatched. The CDR3 contains 17 residues. DNA for the CDR3: TGTGCCAGCAGCTTAGATCTACTAGCGGGGAGATACAATGAGCAGTTCTTC. Protein sequence: CASSLDLLAGRYNEQFF.

This clonotype was counted between two and nine times. This chain uses TRBV7-9 with TRBJ2-7; D is ambiguous. Trimming took off 1 base at V and 2 bases at J, with 9 bases between the two ends. The CDR3 covers 14 residues. CDR1 is SEHNR and CDR2 is FQNEAQ in the germline V gene (reference sequence). The CDR3 loop is CASSLDLPAYEQYF. CDR3 in DNA: TGTGCCAGCAGCTTAGACCTCCCCGCCTACGAGCAGTACTTC.